This T cell receptor beta chain was profiled in a study of CD8+ T cells in alopecia areata. Reverse transcription of extracted RNA yielded cDNA, which provided the sequencing template. Clones were sequenced by immunoSEQ multiplex PCR, and TCRdb holds only the in-frame ones, with some missing. This table holds a few hundred thousand clones, more than 30% found once. This CDR3 has 11 residues. The V end lost 3 bases, the J end lost 4 bases, and 6 bases lay between the germline ends. Germline V lookup: CDR1 GTSNPN, CDR2 SVGIG (reference sequence). Treatment of the sample: oral pan-JAK inhibitor, 5-10 mg twice daily.

This TCR was sampled from a human donor with alopecia areata. V is TRBV30 and J is TRBJ1-2; the D gene is possibly TRBD1 (5 bases). Specimen: CD4+ T cells sorted from blood, collected at approximately week 30, from a patient treated with tofacitinib. CDR3 nucleotide sequence: TGTGCCTGGAGGGGGCCCTATGGCTACACCTTC. It specifies CAWRGPYGYTF.